The 25 T cell receptor beta chains presented below share a single source sample, sequenced in a study of cytomegalovirus exposure and HLA in healthy donors. The method was immunoSEQ multiplex PCR; TCRdb's version includes in-frame clones alone and lacks a portion of them. In the table there are 150,000 to 170,000 clones, 75% to 90% of which are singletons. Specimen: PBMCs. All receptors come from a man younger than 30 in good health and CMV-seropositive.

The CDR3 DNA reads TGCGCCAGCAGCTTGACTAGCGGGAGCCATAATGAGCAGTTCTTC. It yields the protein CASSLTSGSHNEQFF. The chain couples TRBV5-1 to TRBJ2-1, with 11 nucleotides matching TRBD2. This CDR3 has 15 amino acids. Unmatched junction bases numbered 4, after V lost 1 base and J lost 7 bases. Germline CDR1 and CDR2: SGHRS and YFSETQ. The whole variable domain, filled in from reference TRBV5-1 and TRBJ2-1, reads KAGVTQTPRYLIKTRGQQVTLSCSPISGHRSVSWYQQTPGQGLQFLFEYFSETQRNKGNFPGRFSGRQFSNSRSEMNVSTLELGDSALYLCASSLTSGSHNEQFFGPGTRLTVL.

The chain links TRBV7-8 to TRBJ2-7; D uncertain. The germline V gene has CDR1 SGHVS and CDR2 FQNEAQ. V lost 4 bases to trimming and J lost 4 bases, with 14 bases between them. The CDR3 has 14 amino acids. The CDR3 region has the DNA TGTGCCAGCAGCTCTGGTCGGAGCCTATACGAGCAGTACTTC. It translates to CASSSGRSLYEQYF. Using reference TRBV7-8 and TRBJ2-7 for the parts outside the CDR3, the full variable domain is GAGVSQSPRYKVAKRGQDVALRCDPISGHVSLFWYQQALGQGPEFLTYFQNEAQLDKSGLPSDRFFAERPEGSVSTLKIQRTQQEDSAVYLCASSSGRSLYEQYFGPGTRLTVT.

V is TRBV9 and J is TRBJ2-1; no definite D call. This CDR3 has 15 residues. CDR1 and CDR2 from the germline V gene are SGDLS and YYNGEE. V lost 4 bases, J lost 0 bases, and 11 bases lay in between. Here the CDR3 reads CASSQTVSSYNEQFF. The CDR3 nucleotides read TGTGCCAGCAGCCAAACGGTCTCCTCCTACAATGAGCAGTTCTTC. The whole variable domain, remainder taken from reference TRBV9 and TRBJ2-1, is DSGVTQTPKHLITATGQRVTLRCSPRSGDLSVYWYQQSLDQGLQFLIQYYNGEERAKGNILERFSAQQFPDLHSELNLSSLELGDSALYFCASSQTVSSYNEQFFGPGTRLTVL.

The chain joins TRBV29-1 to TRBJ1-5; 9 bases match TRBD1. CDR1 SQVTM and CDR2 ANQGSEA come from the germline V gene. This CDR3 is 13 amino acids long. V gave up 7 bases and J gave up 4 bases; unmatched junction bases: 5. The CDR3 sequence: CSAKTGGNQPQHF. For the CDR3, the DNA is TGCAGCGCCAAGACAGGGGGTAATCAGCCCCAGCATTTT.

The chain employs TRBV19 and TRBJ1-5; D possibly corresponds to TRBD1 (6 bases). CDR3 length: 16 amino acids. With 1 base removed from V and 3 bases from J, the gap between germline ends came to 13 bases. Germline V gene lookup returns CDR1 LNHDA and CDR2 SQIVND (reference sequence). The CDR3 region has the DNA TGTGCCAGTAGTATAGCCCACAGGGTCCTCAATCAGCCCCAGCATTTT. It translates to CASSIAHRVLNQPQHF.

Details on this clone: One junction end disagrees with the germline gene, perhaps due to a read error. This chain links TRBV20-1 with TRBJ1-2, with D perhaps matching TRBD1 (6 bases). Germline values: CDR1 DFQATT, CDR2 SNEGSKA (reference sequence). The CDR3 runs to 11 residues. The CDR3 protein is CSAPYRGDIFF. The CDR3 DNA reads as TGCAGTGCTCCCTACCGGGGGGACATATTCTTC.

V and J are TRBV5-4 and TRBJ1-2; 8 nucleotides align to TRBD1. The CDR3 contains 14 residues. Germline V lookup: CDR1 SGHNT, CDR2 YYREEE (reference sequence). Trimming removed 4 bases from V and 1 base from J; junction bases left unmatched: 3. The CDR3 bases are TGTGCCAGCAGCCGCAGGGGGCTTAACTATGGCTACACCTTC. Encoded protein: CASSRRGLNYGYTF.

V gene TRBV27 combines with J gene TRBJ1-1, with D uncertain. V lost 7 bases and J 3 bases, leaving 12 bases between the germline ends. The CDR3 has 13 residues. Germline values: CDR1 MNHEY, CDR2 SMNVEV (reference sequence). CDR3 coding DNA: TGTGCCAGCAACACCCTAGGCCACACTGAAGCTTTCTTT. The encoded protein is CASNTLGHTEAFF.

The genes are TRBV5-4 and TRBJ1-2; 7 bases are shared with TRBD1. V shed 4 bases and J 2 bases; nucleotides not matched to a gene: 8. Germline V gene data show CDR1 as SGHNT and CDR2 as YYREEE (reference sequence). CDR3 size: 15 residues. The CDR3 coding sequence is TGTGCCAGCAGCACCGGACAGGTCCCAAACTATGGCTACACCTTC. Translated: CASSTGQVPNYGYTF.

J is TRBJ2-1 and V is TRBV6-5; 7 bases agree with TRBD2. The CDR3 contains 14 residues. Germline V lookup: CDR1 MNHEY, CDR2 SVGAGI. Trimming at V came to 11 bases and at J to 3 bases, leaving 10 bases not matched to a gene. The CDR3 DNA is TGTGCCTCCGGTGGGGGGGGTGGCTACAATGAGCAGTTCTTC. As protein: CASGGGGGYNEQFF.

V and J are TRBV6-8 and TRBJ1-1; possible D gene TRBD1, 6 bases. CDR1 is MNHGY, CDR2 SAAAGT, per germline. The CDR3 runs 12 residues. Trimming left V 2 bases short and J 8 bases short, with 9 bases between. The CDR3 protein is CASSYRGYEAFF. CDR3 bases: TGTGCCAGCAGTTACAGGGGGTACGAAGCTTTCTTT.

The V gene is TRBV14, the J gene TRBJ2-7; 10 positions match TRBD2. This CDR3 has 17 amino acids. V shed 4 bases and J 2 bases; nucleotides not matched to a gene: 11. CDR1 is SGHDN and CDR2 is FVKESK in the germline V gene. The CDR3 sequence: CASSPDVTSGITYEQYF. CDR3 DNA sequence: TGTGCCAGCAGCCCAGACGTAACTAGCGGGATAACCTACGAGCAGTACTTC.

The CDR3 loop reads CASSPLKQLENISYNEQFF. The CDR3 DNA reads as TGTGCCAGCAGCCCACTAAAACAACTAGAAAATATCTCCTACAATGAGCAGTTCTTC. V gene TRBV4-2 combines with J gene TRBJ2-1; possible D gene TRBD2, 5 bases. This CDR3 comprises 19 residues. V shed 4 bases and J shed 0 bases, with 22 bases lying between them. The V gene's germline CDR1 is LGHNA and CDR2 YNFKEQ.

The V gene is TRBV5-1, the J gene TRBJ1-1; unclear D gene. Germline CDR1 is SGHRS and CDR2 is YFSETQ. Trimming took 0 bases from V and 4 from J, leaving 13 bases between them. The CDR3 sequence is 15 residues long. The CDR3 DNA reads TGCGCCAGCAGCTTGGTCCCGGGGATGGGCACTGAAGCTTTCTTT. It is translated as CASSLVPGMGTEAFF.

The CDR3 reads CSVVATNEKLFF. CDR3 DNA sequence: TGCAGCGTTGTAGCAACTAATGAAAAACTGTTTTTT. The chain joins TRBV29-1 to TRBJ1-4, with D hard to call. Germline assignment: CDR1 SQVTM and CDR2 ANQGSEA. Trimming removed 4 bases from V and 0 bases from J, with 3 bases in between. The CDR3 sequence is 12 residues long. The variable domain in full, completed from reference TRBV29-1 and TRBJ1-4, reads SAVISQKPSRDICQRGTSLTIQCQVDSQVTMMFWYRQQPGQSLTLIATANQGSEATYESGFVIDKFPISRPNLTFSTLTVSNMSPEDSSIYLCSVVATNEKLFFGSGTQLSVL.

The chain links TRBV6-5 to TRBJ1-2; possibly TRBD1 for D (6 bases). Deletions cut 7 bases from V and 2 bases from J, with 17 bases between. CDR3 length: 15 residues. Germline V gene data show CDR1 as MNHEY and CDR2 as SVGAGI. The CDR3, as DNA: TGTGCCAGCACTACATTGACAGGAAGAAACTATGGCTACACCTTC. Amino acid sequence: CASTTLTGRNYGYTF.

V usage is TRBV5-7 and J usage is TRBJ2-5; 9 bases match TRBD2. TRBV5-7 is known as an ORF, though its function is uncertain. CDR3 size: 15 residues. V shed 0 bases and J 6 bases; nucleotides not matched to a gene: 6. CDR3 in amino acids: CASSLGPSGVKTQYF. In nucleotides, the CDR3 is TGTGCCAGCAGCTTGGGGCCTAGCGGGGTAAAGACCCAGTACTTC.

V is TRBV7-9 and J is TRBJ1-5; 10 nucleotides match TRBD1. Germline values: CDR1 SEHNR, CDR2 FQNEAQ (reference sequence). The CDR3 spans 15 residues. V shed 1 base and J 7 bases; nucleotides not matched to a gene: 4. Written as DNA, the CDR3 is TGTGCCAGCAGCTTAGGGGACAGGGGTAGCCAGCCCCAGCATTTT. Protein sequence: CASSLGDRGSQPQHF.

The chain has TRBV2 and TRBJ2-4; 7 positions match TRBD2. Per the germline V gene, CDR1 is SNHLY and CDR2 is FYNNEI. CDR3 length: 15 amino acids. Losses at the gene ends were 8 bases for V and 2 bases for J; bases not matched to a gene: 9. As DNA, the CDR3 is TGTGCCAGCCAGGCGGGGGAAGGGACCAAAAACATTCAGTACTTC. Translated, it gives CASQAGEGTKNIQYF. Filled out from reference TRBV2 and TRBJ2-4, the complete variable domain reads EPEVTQTPSHQVTQMGQEVILRCVPISNHLYFYWYRQILGQKVEFLVSFYNNEISEKSEIFDDQFSVERPDGSNFTLKIRSTKLEDSAMYFCASQAGEGTKNIQYFGAGTRLSVL.

The V and J genes are TRBV5-8 and TRBJ1-2; D is uncertain. The CDR3 totals 13 residues. CDR1 SGHTS and CDR2 YDEGEE come from the germline V gene. V shed 5 bases and J shed 0 bases, with 8 bases lying between them. Written as DNA, the CDR3 is TGTGCCAGCAGGCGGTTGGCTAACTATGGCTACACCTTC. Protein: CASRRLANYGYTF.

This chain uses TRBV4-2 with TRBJ1-3; TRBD1 aligns across 9 bases. The CDR3 spans 16 residues. From germline, CDR1 is LGHNA and CDR2 YNFKEQ. J was trimmed by 4 bases and V by 2 bases; bases with no gene match: 6. CDR3 residues: CASSQNTGGNGNTIYF. Written as DNA, the CDR3 is TGTGCCAGCAGCCAAAATACAGGGGGCAACGGAAACACCATATATTTT.

Note on this clone: A read error may account for a junction end that differs from germline. The CDR3: CATSPRGGNYGYTF. The CDR3 coding sequence is TGTGCCACCAGCCCCCGGGGGGGGAACTATGGCTACACCTTC. The chain has TRBV7-2 and TRBJ1-2; TRBD1 is a possible D gene (5 bases). Germline CDR1 SGHTA, CDR2 FQGNSA. The CDR3 spans 14 residues.

The rearrangement joins TRBV7-2 to TRBJ2-1; 9 bases align to TRBD2. J lost 10 bases, V lost 1 base, and 14 bases had no gene match. This CDR3 has 17 residues. Germline CDR1 and CDR2: SGHTA and FQGNSA. CDR3 loop: CASSLGPAGGPEAEQFF. The CDR3 DNA reads as TGTGCCAGCAGCTTAGGACCAGCGGGAGGCCCCGAGGCGGAGCAGTTCTTC.

This clone has a single count. This chain connects TRBV12-5 to TRBJ1-6; D not resolved. Germline V gene sequence: CDR1 LGHNT, CDR2 FRNRAP. The CDR3 runs 17 residues. V was pared by 1 base and J by 6 bases, with 16 bases between. CDR3 region: CASGLGPQAYINSPLHF. In DNA, the CDR3 is TGTGCTAGTGGTTTGGGCCCTCAGGCTTACATTAATTCACCCCTCCACTTT.

CDR3 sequence reads: CASRDYRDVFYEQYF. CDR3 DNA: TGTGCCAGCAGGGACTACCGGGACGTTTTCTACGAGCAGTACTTC. V usage is TRBV5-6 and J usage is TRBJ2-7; weak D call: TRBD2 (6 bases). V gave up 5 bases and J gave up 3 bases, with 18 bases separating them. This CDR3 spans 15 amino acids. Looked up from germline, CDR1 is SGHDT and CDR2 is YYEEEE. The entire variable domain, with the rest obtained from reference TRBV5-6 and TRBJ2-7, is as follows: DAGVTQSPTHLIKTRGQQVTLRCSPKSGHDTVSWYQQALGQGPQFIFQYYEEEERQRGNFPDRFSGHQFPNYSSELNVNALLLGDSALYLCASRDYRDVFYEQYFGPGTRLTVT.